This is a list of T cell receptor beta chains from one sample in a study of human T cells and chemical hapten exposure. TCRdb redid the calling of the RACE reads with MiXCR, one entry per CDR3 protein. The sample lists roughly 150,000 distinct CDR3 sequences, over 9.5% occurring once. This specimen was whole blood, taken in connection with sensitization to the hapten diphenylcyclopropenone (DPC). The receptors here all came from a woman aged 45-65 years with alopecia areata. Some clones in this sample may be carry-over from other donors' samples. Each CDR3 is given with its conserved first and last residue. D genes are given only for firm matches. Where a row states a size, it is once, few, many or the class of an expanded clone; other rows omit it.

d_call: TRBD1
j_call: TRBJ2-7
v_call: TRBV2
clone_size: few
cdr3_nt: TGTGCCAGCGGAGAACAGGGGGGAGCCTACGAGCAGTACTTC
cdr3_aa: CASGEQGGAYEQYF

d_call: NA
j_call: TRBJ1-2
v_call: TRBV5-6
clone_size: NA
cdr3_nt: TGTGCCAGCAGCTTCGCCGGATCGGCTAATGGCTATGGCTACACCTTC
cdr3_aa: CASSFAGSANGYGYTF

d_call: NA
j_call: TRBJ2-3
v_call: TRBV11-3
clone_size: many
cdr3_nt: TGTGCCAGCAGCCCCGGCCTTACAGATACGCAGTATTTT
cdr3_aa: CASSPGLTDTQYF

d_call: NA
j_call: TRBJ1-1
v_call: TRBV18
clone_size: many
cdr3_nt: TGTGCCAGCTCACTTACAGGGCTCACTGAAGCTTTCTTT
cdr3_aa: CASSLTGLTEAFF

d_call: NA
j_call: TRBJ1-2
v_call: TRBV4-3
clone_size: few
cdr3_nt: TGCGCCAGCAGCCAAGACAAAGGGATCGATGGCTACACCTTC
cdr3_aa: CASSQDKGIDGYTF

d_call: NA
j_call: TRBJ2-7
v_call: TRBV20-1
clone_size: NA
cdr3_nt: TGCAGTGCTAGATCCCAGGGGCAGTACTTC
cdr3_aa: CSARSQGQYF

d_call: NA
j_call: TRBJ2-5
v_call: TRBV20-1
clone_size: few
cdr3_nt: TGCAGTGCTAGAGGAACAGGGAGGGAAGAGACCCAGTACTTC
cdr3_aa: CSARGTGREETQYF

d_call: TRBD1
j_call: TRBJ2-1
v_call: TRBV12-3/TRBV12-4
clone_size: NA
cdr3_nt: TGTGCCAGCAGTTTCCCGGGACAGCAATACAATGAGCAGTTCTTC
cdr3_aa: CASSFPGQQYNEQFF

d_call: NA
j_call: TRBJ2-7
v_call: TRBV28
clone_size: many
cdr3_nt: TGTGCCAGCAGTTTAGTCTACGAGCAGTACTTC
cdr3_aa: CASSLVYEQYF

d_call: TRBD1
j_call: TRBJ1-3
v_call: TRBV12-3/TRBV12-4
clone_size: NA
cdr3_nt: TGTGCCAGCAGTTGGTTGACAGGGGTTCGGGGCATATATTTT
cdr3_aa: CASSWLTGVRGIYF

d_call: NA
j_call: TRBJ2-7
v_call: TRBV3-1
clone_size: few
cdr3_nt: TGTGCCAGCAGCCAAGATCGCCGAGCGGCTGCCCAGCAGTACTTC
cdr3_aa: CASSQDRRAAAQQYF